The 9 T cell receptor beta chains below all came from one sample that was sequenced in a study of spatial heterogeneity in lung cancer. MiXCR, applied by TCRdb to the 5' RACE reads, yields one record per CDR3 protein. The sample lists tens of thousands of distinct CDR3 sequences, around 15% occurring once. The time point: sample taken at primary tumor resection. Here the sequenced sample was PBMCs, taken at surgery. The receptors shown here come from a male donor with early-stage non-small cell lung cancer.

There are a few counts of this clonotype. V gene TRBV12-3 or TRBV12-4 combines with J gene TRBJ1-2, with D perhaps matching TRBD1 (5 bases). The CDR3 loop spans 14 amino acids. V was trimmed by 5 bases and J by 6 bases, leaving 16 bases between them. DNA for the CDR3: TGTGCCAGCAGTCTTGGACACCTGAGTGATGGCTACACCTTC. It codes for CASSLGHLSDGYTF.

The table lists this clonotype with many counts. The V gene is TRBV12-3 or TRBV12-4, the J gene TRBJ1-5; D ambiguous. The CDR3 has 13 amino acids. V was clipped by 3 bases and J by 1 base, with 4 bases between them. In DNA form, the CDR3 reads TGTGCCAGCAGTTTGGGGAGCAATCAGCCCCAGCATTTT. It specifies CASSLGSNQPQHF.

This sequence joins TRBV12-3 or TRBV12-4 and TRBJ2-4; TRBD1 aligns across 9 bases. The trim removed 6 bases at V and 0 bases at J, leaving 18 bases unmatched. The CDR3 totals 20 residues. This CDR3 reads CASSYRPFLGTGLAKNIQYF. In DNA form, the CDR3 reads TGTGCCAGCAGCTATAGGCCCTTCCTCGGGACAGGGTTAGCCAAAAACATTCAGTACTTC.

This clonotype showed up just a few times. The chain recombines TRBV20-1 with TRBJ1-3; perhaps TRBD1 as D (6 bases). This CDR3 has 14 residues. Trimming cost V 6 bases and J 2 bases, with 14 bases left between them. Germline V lookup: CDR1 DFQATT, CDR2 SNEGSKA (reference sequence). CDR3 sequence: CSAKQGGPGNTIYF. The CDR3 nucleotides are TGCAGTGCAAAACAGGGAGGCCCTGGAAACACCATATATTTT.

This clonotype was detected only a few times. In nucleotides, the CDR3 is TGCGCCGGGCGAGATCCCTACGAGCAGTACTTC. Its protein is CAGRDPYEQYF. The chain joins TRBV23-1 to TRBJ2-7; D uncertain. TRBV23-1 is marked as an open reading frame, function uncertain. V was clipped by 11 bases and J by 2 bases, with 10 bases between them. The CDR3 has 11 residues.

The J gene is TRBJ1-4, the V gene TRBV30; D unclear. There are 11 residues in the CDR3. Germline CDR1 and CDR2: GTSNPN and SVGIG (reference sequence). V lost 0 bases, J lost 12 bases, and 8 bases lay in between. This CDR3 is CAWSVLEELFF. The CDR3 DNA reads as TGTGCCTGGAGTGTTTTGGAGGAACTGTTTTTT.

This clonotype was counted at least ten times. V gene TRBV20-1 combines with J gene TRBJ2-1; D call uncertain. Germline V gene sequence: CDR1 DFQATT, CDR2 SNEGSKA (reference sequence). This CDR3 is built from 15 residues. V was cut by 1 base and J by 5 bases, with 15 bases left in between. This CDR3 is CSARAVWWRDNEQFF. DNA for the CDR3: TGCAGTGCTAGAGCTGTTTGGTGGCGAGACAATGAGCAGTTCTTC.

V and J are TRBV2 and TRBJ1-2, with 7 bases identical to TRBD1. This CDR3 spans 15 amino acids. Trimming cost V 3 bases and J 4 bases; bases outside gene matches: 8. The germline CDR1 and CDR2 sequences are SNHLY and FYNNEI. CDR3: CASSDPAGGIYGYTF. Written as DNA, the CDR3 is TGTGCCAGCAGTGACCCGGCAGGGGGTATCTATGGCTACACCTTC. The full variable domain, with the rest looked up from reference TRBV2 and TRBJ1-2, is EPEVTQTPSHQVTQMGQEVILRCVPISNHLYFYWYRQILGQKVEFLVSFYNNEISEKSEIFDDQFSVERPDGSNFTLKIRSTKLEDSAMYFCASSDPAGGIYGYTFGSGTRLTVV.

This clonotype has a count of ten or more. The chain couples TRBV7-9 to TRBJ1-3; D is unclear. The germline V gene has CDR1 SEHNR and CDR2 FQNEAQ (reference sequence). The CDR3 is 15 amino acids. V lost 5 bases and J 0 bases, leaving 11 bases between the germline ends. The CDR3 loop is CASSIGRLSGNTIYF. The CDR3 region has the DNA TGTGCCAGCAGCATCGGACGCCTCTCTGGAAACACCATATATTTT.